This T cell receptor (beta chain) came from a study of identical twins. From the 5' RACE reads, TCRdb called clonotypes with MiXCR, one entry per CDR3 protein. The table shows nearly 200,000 distinct CDR3 sequences, with approximately 15% occurring only once. Germline V gives CDR1 KGHSH, CDR2 LQKENI. This CDR3 is 17 amino acids long. Deletions cut 2 bases from V and 3 bases from J, with 17 bases between. These data were likewise used in another study, on T cells expressing NK-cell markers.

Sequenced material: CD8+ T cells sorted from blood. The chain couples TRBV18 to TRBJ2-1; D call uncertain. This sequence originates from a woman aged 18-35 years in good health. The CDR3 region has the DNA TGTGCCAGCTCACCAAGGGTGCCCCTCACTTACTACAATGAGCAGTTCTTC. It translates to CASSPRVPLTYYNEQFF.